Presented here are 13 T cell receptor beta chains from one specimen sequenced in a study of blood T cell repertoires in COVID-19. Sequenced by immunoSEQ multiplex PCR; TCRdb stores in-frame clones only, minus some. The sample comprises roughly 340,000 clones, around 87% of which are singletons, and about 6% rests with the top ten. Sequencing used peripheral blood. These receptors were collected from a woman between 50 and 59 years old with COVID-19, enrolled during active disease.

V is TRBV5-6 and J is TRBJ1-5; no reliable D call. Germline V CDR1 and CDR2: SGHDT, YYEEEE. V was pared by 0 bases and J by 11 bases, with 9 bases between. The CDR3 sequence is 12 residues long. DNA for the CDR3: TGTGCCAGCAGCTTGGCCGGGGTGGCCCAGCATTTT. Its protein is CASSLAGVAQHF.

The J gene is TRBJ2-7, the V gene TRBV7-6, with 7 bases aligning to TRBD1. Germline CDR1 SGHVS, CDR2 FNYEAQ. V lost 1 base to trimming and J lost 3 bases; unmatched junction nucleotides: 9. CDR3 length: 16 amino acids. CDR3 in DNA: TGTGCCAGCAGCTTAGTGGTGGGACAGAGAGACTACGAGCAGTACTTC. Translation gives CASSLVVGQRDYEQYF.

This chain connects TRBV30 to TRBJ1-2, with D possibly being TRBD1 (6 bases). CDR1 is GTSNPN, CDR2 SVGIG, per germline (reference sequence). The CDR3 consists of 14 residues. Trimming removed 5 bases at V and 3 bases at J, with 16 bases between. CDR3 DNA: TGTGCCTGGCACAAACAGGGTCTAGACTATGGCTACACCTTC. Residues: CAWHKQGLDYGYTF.

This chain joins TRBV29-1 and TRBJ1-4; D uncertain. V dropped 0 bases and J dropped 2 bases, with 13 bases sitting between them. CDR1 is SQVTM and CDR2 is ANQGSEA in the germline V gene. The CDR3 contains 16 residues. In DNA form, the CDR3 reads TGCAGCGTTGAAGACAGGTGGTCGGGGACTAATGAAAAACTGTTTTTT. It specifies CSVEDRWSGTNEKLFF. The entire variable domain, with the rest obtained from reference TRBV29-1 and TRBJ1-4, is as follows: SAVISQKPSRDICQRGTSLTIQCQVDSQVTMMFWYRQQPGQSLTLIATANQGSEATYESGFVIDKFPISRPNLTFSTLTVSNMSPEDSSIYLCSVEDRWSGTNEKLFFGSGTQLSVL.

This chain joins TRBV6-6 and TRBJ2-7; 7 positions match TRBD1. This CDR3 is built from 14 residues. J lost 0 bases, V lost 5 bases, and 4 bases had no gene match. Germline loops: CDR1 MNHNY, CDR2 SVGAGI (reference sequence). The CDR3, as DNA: TGTGCCAGCAGTCCAGGGACAGTCTCCTACGAGCAGTACTTC. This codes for CASSPGTVSYEQYF.

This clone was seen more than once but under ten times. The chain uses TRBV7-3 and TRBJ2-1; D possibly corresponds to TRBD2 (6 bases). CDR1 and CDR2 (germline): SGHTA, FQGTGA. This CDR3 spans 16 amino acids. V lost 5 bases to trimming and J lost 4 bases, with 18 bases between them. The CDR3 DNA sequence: TGTGCCAGCAGCCTAGCCGGGGCTAGCGCTTACAATGAGCAGTTCTTC. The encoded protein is CASSLAGASAYNEQFF.

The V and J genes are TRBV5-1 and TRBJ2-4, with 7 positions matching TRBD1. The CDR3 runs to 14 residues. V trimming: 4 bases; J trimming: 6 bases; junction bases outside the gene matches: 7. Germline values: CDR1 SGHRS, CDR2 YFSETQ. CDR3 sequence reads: CASSARQGLNIQYF. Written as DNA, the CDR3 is TGCGCCAGCAGCGCCCGACAGGGTTTAAACATTCAGTACTTC.

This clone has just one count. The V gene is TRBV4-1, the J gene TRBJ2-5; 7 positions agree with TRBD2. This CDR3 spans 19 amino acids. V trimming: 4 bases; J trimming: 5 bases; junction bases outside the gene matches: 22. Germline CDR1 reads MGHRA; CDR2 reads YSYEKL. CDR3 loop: CASSLSVGGRGSPWETQYF. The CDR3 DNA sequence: TGCGCCAGCAGCCTATCCGTTGGGGGGAGGGGCTCGCCCTGGGAGACCCAGTACTTC.

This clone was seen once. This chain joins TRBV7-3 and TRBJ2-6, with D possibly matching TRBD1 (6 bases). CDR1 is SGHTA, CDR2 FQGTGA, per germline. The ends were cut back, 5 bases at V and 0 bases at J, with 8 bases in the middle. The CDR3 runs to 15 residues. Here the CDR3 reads CASSAGDSGANVLTF. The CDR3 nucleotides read TGTGCCAGCAGCGCAGGGGACTCTGGGGCCAACGTCCTGACTTTC.

CDR3 bases: TGTGCCACCACCAGGCCCCAGGGGTCCTACAATGAGCAGTTCTTC. This codes for CATTRPQGSYNEQFF. The chain joins TRBV6-5 to TRBJ2-1; maybe TRBD1 (6 bases). V lost 10 bases, J lost 1 base, and 17 bases lay in between. The V gene's germline CDR1 is MNHEY and CDR2 SVGAGI. The CDR3 is 15 amino acids.

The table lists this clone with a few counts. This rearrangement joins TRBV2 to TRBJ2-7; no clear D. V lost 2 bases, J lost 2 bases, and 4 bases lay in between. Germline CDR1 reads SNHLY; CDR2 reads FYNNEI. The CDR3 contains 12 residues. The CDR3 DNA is TGTGCCAGCAGTGAATATACCTACGAGCAGTACTTC. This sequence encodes CASSEYTYEQYF.

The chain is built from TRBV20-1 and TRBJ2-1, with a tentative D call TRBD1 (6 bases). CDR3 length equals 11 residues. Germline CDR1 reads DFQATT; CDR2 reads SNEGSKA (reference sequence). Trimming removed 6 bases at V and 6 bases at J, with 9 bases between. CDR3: CSASDSNEQFF. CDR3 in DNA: TGCAGTGCCTCGGACAGCAATGAGCAGTTCTTC.

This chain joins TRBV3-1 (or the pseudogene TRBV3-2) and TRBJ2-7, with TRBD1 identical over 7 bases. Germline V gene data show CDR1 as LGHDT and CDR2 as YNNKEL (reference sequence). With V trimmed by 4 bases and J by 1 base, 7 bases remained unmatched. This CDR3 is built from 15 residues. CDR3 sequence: CASSPYTDRSYEQYF. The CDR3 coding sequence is TGTGCCAGCAGCCCCTACACGGACAGGTCCTACGAGCAGTACTTC.